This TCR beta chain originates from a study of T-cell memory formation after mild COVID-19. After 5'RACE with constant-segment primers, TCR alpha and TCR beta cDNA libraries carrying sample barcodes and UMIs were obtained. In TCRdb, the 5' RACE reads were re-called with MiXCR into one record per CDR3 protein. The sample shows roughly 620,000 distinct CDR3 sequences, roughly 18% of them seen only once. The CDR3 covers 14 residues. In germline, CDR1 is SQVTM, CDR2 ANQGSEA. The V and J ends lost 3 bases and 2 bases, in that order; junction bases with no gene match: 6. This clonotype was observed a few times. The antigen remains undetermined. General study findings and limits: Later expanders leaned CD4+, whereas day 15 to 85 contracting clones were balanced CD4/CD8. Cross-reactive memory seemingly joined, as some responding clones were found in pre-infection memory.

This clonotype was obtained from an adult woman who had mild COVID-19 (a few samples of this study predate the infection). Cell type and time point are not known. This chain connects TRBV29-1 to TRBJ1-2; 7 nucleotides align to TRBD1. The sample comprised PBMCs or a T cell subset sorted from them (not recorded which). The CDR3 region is CSVEAGQLNYGYTF. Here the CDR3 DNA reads TGCAGCGTTGAGGCGGGACAGTTAAACTATGGCTACACCTTC. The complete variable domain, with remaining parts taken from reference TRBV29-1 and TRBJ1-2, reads SAVISQKPSRDICQRGTSLTIQCQVDSQVTMMFWYRQQPGQSLTLIATANQGSEATYESGFVIDKFPISRPNLTFSTLTVSNMSPEDSSIYLCSVEAGQLNYGYTFGSGTRLTVV.